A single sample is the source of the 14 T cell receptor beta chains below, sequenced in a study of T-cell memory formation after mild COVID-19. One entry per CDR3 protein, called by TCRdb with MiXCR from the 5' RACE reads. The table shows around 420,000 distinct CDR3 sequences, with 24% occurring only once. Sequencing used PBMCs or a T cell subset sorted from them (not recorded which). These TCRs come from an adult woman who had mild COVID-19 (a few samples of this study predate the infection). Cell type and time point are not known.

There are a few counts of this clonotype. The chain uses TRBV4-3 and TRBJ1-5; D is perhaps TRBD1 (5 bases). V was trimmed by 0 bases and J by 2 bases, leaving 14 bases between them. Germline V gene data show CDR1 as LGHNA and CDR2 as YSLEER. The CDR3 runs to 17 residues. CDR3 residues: CASSQDVSLTGNQPQHF. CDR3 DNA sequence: TGCGCCAGCAGCCAAGATGTTTCCTTGACAGGCAATCAGCCCCAGCATTTT.

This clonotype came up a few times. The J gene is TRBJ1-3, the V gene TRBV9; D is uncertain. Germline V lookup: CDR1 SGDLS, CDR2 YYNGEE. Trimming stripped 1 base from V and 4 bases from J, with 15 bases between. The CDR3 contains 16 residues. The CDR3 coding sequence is TGTGCCAGCAGCGTAACTCCCGAGGCTGGAGGAAACACCATATATTTT. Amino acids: CASSVTPEAGGNTIYF. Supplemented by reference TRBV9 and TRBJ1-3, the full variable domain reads DSGVTQTPKHLITATGQRVTLRCSPRSGDLSVYWYQQSLDQGLQFLIQYYNGEERAKGNILERFSAQQFPDLHSELNLSSLELGDSALYFCASSVTPEAGGNTIYFGEGSWLTVV.

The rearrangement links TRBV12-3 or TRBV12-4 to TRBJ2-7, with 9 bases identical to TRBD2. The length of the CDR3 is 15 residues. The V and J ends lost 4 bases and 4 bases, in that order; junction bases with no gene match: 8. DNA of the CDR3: TGTGCCAGCAGTTCAACCATGGCGGGAGGGTACGAGCAGTACTTC. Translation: CASSSTMAGGYEQYF.

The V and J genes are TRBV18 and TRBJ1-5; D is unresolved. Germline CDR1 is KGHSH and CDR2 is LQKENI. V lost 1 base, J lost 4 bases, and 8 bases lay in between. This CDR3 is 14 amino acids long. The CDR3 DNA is TGTGCCAGCTCACCACGGCAGACAAATCAGCCCCAGCATTTT. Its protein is CASSPRQTNQPQHF.

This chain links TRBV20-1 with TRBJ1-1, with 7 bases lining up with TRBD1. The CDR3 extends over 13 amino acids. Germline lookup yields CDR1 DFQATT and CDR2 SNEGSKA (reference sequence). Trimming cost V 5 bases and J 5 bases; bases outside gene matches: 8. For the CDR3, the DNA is TGCAGTGCTTCATACAGGGGAAGAACTGAAGCTTTCTTT. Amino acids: CSASYRGRTEAFF.

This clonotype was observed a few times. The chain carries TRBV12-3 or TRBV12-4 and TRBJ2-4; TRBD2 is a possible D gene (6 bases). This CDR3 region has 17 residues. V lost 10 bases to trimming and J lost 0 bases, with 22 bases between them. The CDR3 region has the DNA TGTGCCACTAGTCGGGGAAGCGGGTCCCTAGCCAAAAACATTCAGTACTTC. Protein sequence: CATSRGSGSLAKNIQYF.

The CDR3 loop reads CASSLFGQGRSYEQYF. The CDR3 DNA reads as TGTGCCAGCAGCTTATTCGGACAGGGCCGATCCTACGAGCAGTACTTC. The chain links TRBV7-9 to TRBJ2-7, with 8 bases fitting TRBD1. This CDR3 comprises 16 residues. Unmatched junction bases numbered 7, after V lost 2 bases and J lost 1 base. The germline V gene has CDR1 SEHNR and CDR2 FQNEAQ (reference sequence).

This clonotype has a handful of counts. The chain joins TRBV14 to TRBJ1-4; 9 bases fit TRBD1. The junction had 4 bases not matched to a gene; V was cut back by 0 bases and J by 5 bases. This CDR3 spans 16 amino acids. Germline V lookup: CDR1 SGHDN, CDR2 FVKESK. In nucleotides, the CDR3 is TGTGCCAGCAGCCAAGAGGGACAGGGAAGGAATGAAAAACTGTTTTTT. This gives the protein CASSQEGQGRNEKLFF.

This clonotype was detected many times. CDR3 loop: CASTLDSIYGYTF. The CDR3 DNA reads TGTGCCAGCACCTTAGACAGCATCTATGGCTACACCTTC. The chain has TRBV12-3 or TRBV12-4 and TRBJ1-2, with a possible D match to TRBD1 (5 bases). The CDR3 is 13 amino acids. V lost 7 bases and J lost 4, with 13 bases in between.

This CDR3 is CASATWTSGGLETQYF. DNA of the CDR3: TGTGCCAGCGCGACTTGGACTAGCGGGGGATTAGAGACCCAGTACTTC. The rearrangement links TRBV6-1 to TRBJ2-5; 13 bases line up with TRBD2. V lost 8 bases and J lost 4; bases outside the gene matches: 10. The CDR3 runs to 16 residues. Germline CDR1 reads MNHNS; CDR2 reads SASEGT.

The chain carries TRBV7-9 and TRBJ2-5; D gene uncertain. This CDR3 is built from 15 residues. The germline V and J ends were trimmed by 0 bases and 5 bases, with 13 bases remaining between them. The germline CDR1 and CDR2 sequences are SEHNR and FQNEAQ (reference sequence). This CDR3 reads CASSLAGARVETQYF. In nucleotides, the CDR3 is TGTGCCAGCAGCTTAGCGGGTGCGCGAGTGGAGACCCAGTACTTC. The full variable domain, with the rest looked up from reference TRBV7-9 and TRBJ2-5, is DTGVSQNPRHKITKRGQNVTFRCDPISEHNRLYWYRQTLGQGPEFLTYFQNEAQLEKSRLLSDRFSAERPKGSFSTLEIQRTEQGDSAMYLCASSLAGARVETQYFGPGTRLLVL.

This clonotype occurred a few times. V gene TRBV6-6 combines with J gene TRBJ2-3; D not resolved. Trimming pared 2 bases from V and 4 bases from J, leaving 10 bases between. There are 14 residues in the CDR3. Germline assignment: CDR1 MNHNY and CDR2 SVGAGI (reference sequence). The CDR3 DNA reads TGTGCCAGCAGTTACCGGACCGGCCCAGATACGCAGTATTTT. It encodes CASSYRTGPDTQYF.

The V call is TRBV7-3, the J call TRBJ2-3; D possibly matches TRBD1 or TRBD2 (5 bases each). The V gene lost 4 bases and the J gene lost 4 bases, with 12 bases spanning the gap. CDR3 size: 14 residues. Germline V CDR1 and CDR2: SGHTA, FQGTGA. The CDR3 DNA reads TGTGCCAGCAGCTCCCATGGGGGAGCAGATACGCAGTATTTT. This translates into CASSSHGGADTQYF.

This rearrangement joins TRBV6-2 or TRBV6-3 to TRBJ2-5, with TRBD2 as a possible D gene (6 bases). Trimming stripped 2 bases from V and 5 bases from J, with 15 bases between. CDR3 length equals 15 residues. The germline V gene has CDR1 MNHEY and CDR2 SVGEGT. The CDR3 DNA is TGTGCCAGCAGTTACGGATCGGGGAGGTGGGAGACCCAGTACTTC. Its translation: CASSYGSGRWETQYF.